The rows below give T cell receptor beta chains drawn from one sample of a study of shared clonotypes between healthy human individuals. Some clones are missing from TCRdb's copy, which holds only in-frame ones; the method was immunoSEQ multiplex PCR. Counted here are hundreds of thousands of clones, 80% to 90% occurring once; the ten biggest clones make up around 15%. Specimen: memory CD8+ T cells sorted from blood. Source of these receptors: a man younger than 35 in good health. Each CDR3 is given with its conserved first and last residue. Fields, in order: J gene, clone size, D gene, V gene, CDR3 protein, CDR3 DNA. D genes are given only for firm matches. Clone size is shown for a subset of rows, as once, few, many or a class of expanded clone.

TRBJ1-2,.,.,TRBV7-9,CASSLTPPGEGEGYTF,TGTGCCAGCAGCTTGACCCCCCCGGGCGAGGGGGAAGGCTACACCTTC
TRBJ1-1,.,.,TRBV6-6,CASTYRQRAEAFF,TGTGCCAGCACCTATAGACAGAGGGCTGAAGCTTTCTTT
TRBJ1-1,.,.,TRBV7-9,CASTSPRGGNTEAFF,TGTGCCAGCACGTCGCCCAGGGGCGGGAACACTGAAGCTTTCTTT
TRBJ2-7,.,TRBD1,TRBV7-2,CASSLGTGYEQYF,TGTGCCAGCAGCTTAGGGACAGGCTACGAGCAGTACTTC
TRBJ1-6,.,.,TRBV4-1,CASSQIGTVHNSPLHF,TGCGCCAGCAGCCAGATAGGGACGGTTCATAATTCACCCCTCCACTTT
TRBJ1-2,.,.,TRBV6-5,CASSYAGDYGYTF,TGTGCCAGCAGTTATGCAGGGGACTATGGCTACACCTTC
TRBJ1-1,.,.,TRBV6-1,CASDMNTEAFF,TGTGCCAGCGATATGAACACTGAAGCTTTCTTT
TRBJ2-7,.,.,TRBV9,CASSVEGSTYEQYF,TGTGCCAGCAGCGTAGAAGGGTCAACCTACGAGCAGTACTTC
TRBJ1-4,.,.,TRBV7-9,CASSPGANEKLFF,TGTGCCAGCAGCCCAGGGGCTAATGAAAAACTGTTTTTT
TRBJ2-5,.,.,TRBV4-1,CASSQDIADQETQYF,TGCGCCAGCAGCCAAGACATAGCTGATCAAGAGACCCAGTACTTC
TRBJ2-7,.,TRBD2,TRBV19,CASSAASGAYEQYF,TGTGCCAGTAGTGCGGCTAGCGGGGCCTACGAGCAGTACTTC
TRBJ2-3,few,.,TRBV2,CASSESLASQQYF,TGTGCCAGCAGTGAATCGTTAGCCTCACAGCAGTATTTT
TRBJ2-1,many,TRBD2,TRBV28,CATLGLDYNEQFF,TGTGCCACCCTGGGACTAGACTACAATGAGCAGTTCTTC
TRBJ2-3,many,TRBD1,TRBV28,CASPGQGEKVTDTQYF,TGTGCCAGCCCGGGACAGGGGGAAAAAGTCACAGATACGCAGTATTTT
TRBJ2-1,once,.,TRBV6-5,CASSYSVGQHHNEQFF,TGTGCCAGCAGTTACTCGGTCGGCCAGCATCACAATGAGCAGTTCTTC
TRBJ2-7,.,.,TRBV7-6,CASSSSVAYEQYF,TGTGCCAGCAGCTCCAGCGTAGCCTACGAGCAGTACTTC
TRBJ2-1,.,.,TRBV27,CASSPLGERTYNEQFF,TGTGCCAGCAGTCCACTAGGGGAGCGGACTTACAATGAGCAGTTCTTC
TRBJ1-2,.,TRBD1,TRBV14,CASRETGVYGYTF,TGTGCCAGCAGGGAAACAGGGGTCTATGGCTACACCTTC
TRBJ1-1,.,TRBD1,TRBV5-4,CASSPGTGTMNTEAFF,TGTGCCAGCAGCCCCGGGACAGGGACCATGAACACTGAAGCTTTCTTT
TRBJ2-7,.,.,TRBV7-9,CASSILGWDEQYF,TGTGCCAGCAGTATTCTTGGCTGGGACGAGCAGTACTTC
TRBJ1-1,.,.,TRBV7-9,CASSPPEPPLTAFF,TGTGCCAGCAGCCCACCGGAGCCTCCCTTAACGGCTTTCTTT
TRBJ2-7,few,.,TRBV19,CASSSSGLEQYF,TGTGCCAGTAGTTCCTCGGGACTCGAGCAGTACTTC